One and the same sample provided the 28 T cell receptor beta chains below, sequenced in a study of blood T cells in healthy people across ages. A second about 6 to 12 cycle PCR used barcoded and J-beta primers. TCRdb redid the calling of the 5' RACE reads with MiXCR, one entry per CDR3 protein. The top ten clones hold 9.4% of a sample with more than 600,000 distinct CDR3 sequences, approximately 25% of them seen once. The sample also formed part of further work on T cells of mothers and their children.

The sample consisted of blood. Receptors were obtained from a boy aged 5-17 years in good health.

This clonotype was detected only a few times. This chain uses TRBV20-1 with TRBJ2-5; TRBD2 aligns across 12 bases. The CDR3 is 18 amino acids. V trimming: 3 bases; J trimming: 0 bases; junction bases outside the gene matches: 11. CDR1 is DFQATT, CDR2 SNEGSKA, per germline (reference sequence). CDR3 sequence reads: CSASYLLGTSGYQETQYF. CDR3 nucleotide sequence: TGCAGTGCTAGCTATTTACTAGGGACTAGCGGGTACCAAGAGACCCAGTACTTC.

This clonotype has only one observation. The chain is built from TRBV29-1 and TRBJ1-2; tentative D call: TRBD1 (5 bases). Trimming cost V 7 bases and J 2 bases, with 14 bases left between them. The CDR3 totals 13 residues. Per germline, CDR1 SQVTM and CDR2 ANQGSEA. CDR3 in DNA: TGCAGCGATCATACCGGGACGAACTATGGCTACACCTTC. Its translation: CSDHTGTNYGYTF.

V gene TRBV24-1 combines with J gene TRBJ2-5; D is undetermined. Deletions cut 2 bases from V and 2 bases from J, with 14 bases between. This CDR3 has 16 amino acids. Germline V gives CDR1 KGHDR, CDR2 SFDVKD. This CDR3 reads CATSDSLRQTQETQYF. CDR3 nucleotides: TGTGCCACCAGTGATTCACTACGGCAGACTCAAGAGACCCAGTACTTC.

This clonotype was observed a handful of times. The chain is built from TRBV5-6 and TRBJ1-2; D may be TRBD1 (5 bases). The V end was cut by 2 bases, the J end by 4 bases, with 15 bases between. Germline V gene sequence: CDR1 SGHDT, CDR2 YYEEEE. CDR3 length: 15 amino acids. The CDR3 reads CASSFNHQGIYGYTF. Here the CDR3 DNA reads TGTGCCAGCAGCTTCAATCATCAGGGCATCTATGGCTACACCTTC.

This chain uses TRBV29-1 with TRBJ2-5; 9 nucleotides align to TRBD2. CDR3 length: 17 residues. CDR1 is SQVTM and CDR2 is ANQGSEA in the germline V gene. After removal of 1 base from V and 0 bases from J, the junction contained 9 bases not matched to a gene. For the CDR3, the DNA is TGCAGCGTTGAAGTTAAGCTAGCGGGGAGAAACCAAGAGACCCAGTACTTC. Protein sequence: CSVEVKLAGRNQETQYF.

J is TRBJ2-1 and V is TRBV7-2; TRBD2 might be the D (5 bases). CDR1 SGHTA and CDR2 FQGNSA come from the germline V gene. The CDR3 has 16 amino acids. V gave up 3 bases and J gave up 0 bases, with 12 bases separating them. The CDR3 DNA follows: TGTGCCAGCAGCTTTGACGGGATTAGCTCCTACAATGAGCAGTTCTTC. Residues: CASSFDGISSYNEQFF.

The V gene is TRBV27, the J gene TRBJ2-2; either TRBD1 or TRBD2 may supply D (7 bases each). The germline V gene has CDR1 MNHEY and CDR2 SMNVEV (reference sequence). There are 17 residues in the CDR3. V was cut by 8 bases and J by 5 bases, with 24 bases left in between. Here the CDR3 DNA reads TGTGCCAGCGGGTACCCTGACTACAGGGGAGGGACCGGGGAGCTGTTTTTT. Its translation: CASGYPDYRGGTGELFF.

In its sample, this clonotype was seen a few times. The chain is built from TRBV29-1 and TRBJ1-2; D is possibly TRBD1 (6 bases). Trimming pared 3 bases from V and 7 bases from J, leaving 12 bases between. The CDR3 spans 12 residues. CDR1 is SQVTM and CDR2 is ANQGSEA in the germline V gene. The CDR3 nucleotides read TGCAGCGTTGAGGATGGGGGCTCTGGCTACACCTTC. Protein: CSVEDGGSGYTF.

CDR3 DNA sequence: TGTGCCAGCAGCGCTGAGGACAGGGCAAACTACGAGCAGTACTTC. As protein: CASSAEDRANYEQYF. The chain uses TRBV9 and TRBJ2-7; 8 bases are shared with TRBD1. CDR1 is SGDLS, CDR2 YYNGEE, per germline. The CDR3 length is 15 residues. J lost 3 bases, V lost 3 bases, and 8 bases had no gene match.

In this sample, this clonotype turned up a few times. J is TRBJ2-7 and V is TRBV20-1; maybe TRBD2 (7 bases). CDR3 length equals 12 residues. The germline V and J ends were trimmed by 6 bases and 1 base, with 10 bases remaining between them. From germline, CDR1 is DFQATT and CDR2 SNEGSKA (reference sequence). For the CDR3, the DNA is TGCAGTGCGGGGGGGCCGTCCTACGAGCAGTACTTC. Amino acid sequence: CSAGGPSYEQYF.

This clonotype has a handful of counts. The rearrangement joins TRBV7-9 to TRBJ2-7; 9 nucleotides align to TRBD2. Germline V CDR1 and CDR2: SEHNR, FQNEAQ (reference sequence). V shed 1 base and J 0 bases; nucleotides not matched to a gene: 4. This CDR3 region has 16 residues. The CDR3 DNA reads TGTGCCAGCAGCTTAGGAAGGGGACTAGCCTCCTACGAGCAGTACTTC. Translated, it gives CASSLGRGLASYEQYF. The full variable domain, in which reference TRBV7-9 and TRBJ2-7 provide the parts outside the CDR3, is DTGVSQNPRHKITKRGQNVTFRCDPISEHNRLYWYRQTLGQGPEFLTYFQNEAQLEKSRLLSDRFSAERPKGSFSTLEIQRTEQGDSAMYLCASSLGRGLASYEQYFGPGTRLTVT.

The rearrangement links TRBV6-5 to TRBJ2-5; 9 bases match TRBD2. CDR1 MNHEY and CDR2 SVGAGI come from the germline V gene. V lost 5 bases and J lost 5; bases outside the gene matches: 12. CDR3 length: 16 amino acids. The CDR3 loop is CASSRMNLAGMETQYF. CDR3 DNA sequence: TGTGCCAGCAGTCGGATGAATCTAGCGGGGATGGAGACCCAGTACTTC.

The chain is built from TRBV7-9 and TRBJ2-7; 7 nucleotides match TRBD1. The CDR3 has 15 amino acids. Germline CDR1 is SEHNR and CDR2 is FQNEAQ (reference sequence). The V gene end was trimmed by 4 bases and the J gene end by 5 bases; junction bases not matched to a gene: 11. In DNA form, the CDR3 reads TGTGCCAGCAGCTCACGACAGGGCAGTTTCCACGAGCAGTACTTC. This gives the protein CASSSRQGSFHEQYF.

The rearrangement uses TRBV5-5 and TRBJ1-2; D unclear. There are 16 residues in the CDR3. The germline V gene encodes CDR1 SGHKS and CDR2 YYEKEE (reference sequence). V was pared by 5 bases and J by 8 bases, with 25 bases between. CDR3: CASSFDSGGSGGGYTF. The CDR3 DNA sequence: TGTGCCAGCAGTTTTGATTCCGGCGGGTCTGGAGGCGGCTACACCTTC.

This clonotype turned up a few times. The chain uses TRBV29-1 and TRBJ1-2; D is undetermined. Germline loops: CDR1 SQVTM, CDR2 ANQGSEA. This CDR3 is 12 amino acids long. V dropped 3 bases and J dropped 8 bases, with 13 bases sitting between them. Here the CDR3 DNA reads TGCAGCGTTGATCCGGGGATGGAAGGCTACACCTTC. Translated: CSVDPGMEGYTF.

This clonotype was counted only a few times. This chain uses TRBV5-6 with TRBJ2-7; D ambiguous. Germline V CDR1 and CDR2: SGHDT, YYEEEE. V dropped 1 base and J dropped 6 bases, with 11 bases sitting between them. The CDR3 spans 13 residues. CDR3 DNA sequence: TGTGCCAGCAGCTTGTCTCGACTCGGCGAGCAGTACTTC. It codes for CASSLSRLGEQYF. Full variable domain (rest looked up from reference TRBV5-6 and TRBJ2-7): DAGVTQSPTHLIKTRGQQVTLRCSPKSGHDTVSWYQQALGQGPQFIFQYYEEEERQRGNFPDRFSGHQFPNYSSELNVNALLLGDSALYLCASSLSRLGEQYFGPGTRLTVT.

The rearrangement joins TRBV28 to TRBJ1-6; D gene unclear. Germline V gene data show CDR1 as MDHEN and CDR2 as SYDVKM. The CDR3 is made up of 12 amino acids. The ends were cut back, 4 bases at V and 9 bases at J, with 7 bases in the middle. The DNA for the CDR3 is TGTGCCAGCAGTTCGGCAGGTTCACCCCTCCACTTT. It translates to CASSSAGSPLHF.

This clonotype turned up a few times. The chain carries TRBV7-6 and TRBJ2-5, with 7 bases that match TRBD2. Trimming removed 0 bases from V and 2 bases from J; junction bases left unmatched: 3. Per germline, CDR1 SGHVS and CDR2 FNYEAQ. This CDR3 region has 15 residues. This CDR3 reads CASSLAGGEQETQYF. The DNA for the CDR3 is TGTGCCAGCAGCTTAGCGGGAGGGGAACAAGAGACCCAGTACTTC.

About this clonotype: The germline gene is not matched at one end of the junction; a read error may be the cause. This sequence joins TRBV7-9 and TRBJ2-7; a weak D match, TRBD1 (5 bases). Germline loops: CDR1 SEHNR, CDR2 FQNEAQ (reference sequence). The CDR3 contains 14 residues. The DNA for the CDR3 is TGTGCCGGCAGCGCCACAGGAATCACCTACGAGCAGTACTTC. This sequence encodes CAGSATGITYEQYF.

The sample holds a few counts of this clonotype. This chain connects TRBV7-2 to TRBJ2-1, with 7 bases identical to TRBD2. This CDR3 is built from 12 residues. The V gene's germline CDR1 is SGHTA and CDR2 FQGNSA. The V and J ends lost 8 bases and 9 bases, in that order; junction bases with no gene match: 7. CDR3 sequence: CASWAGVGEQFF. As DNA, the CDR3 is TGTGCCAGCTGGGCGGGGGTGGGTGAGCAGTTCTTC.

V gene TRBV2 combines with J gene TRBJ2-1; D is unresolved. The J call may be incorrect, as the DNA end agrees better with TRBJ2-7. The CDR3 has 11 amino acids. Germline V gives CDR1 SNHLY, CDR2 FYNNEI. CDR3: CASRRSYEQYF. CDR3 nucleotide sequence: TGTGCCAGCAGAAGATCCTACGAGCAGTACTTC.

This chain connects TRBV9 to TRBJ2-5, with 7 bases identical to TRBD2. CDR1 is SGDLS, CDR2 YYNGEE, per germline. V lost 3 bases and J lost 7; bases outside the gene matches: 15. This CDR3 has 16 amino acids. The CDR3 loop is CASSEEAGVPRGTQYF. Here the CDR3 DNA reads TGTGCCAGCAGCGAGGAGGCGGGAGTACCTCGGGGGACCCAGTACTTC.

Here the CDR3 DNA reads TGCAGTGCTCCCCAGGGGGGAAAACTGTTTTTT. Encoded protein: CSAPQGGKLFF. The chain employs TRBV20-1 and TRBJ1-4; the match to TRBD1 covers 7 bases. The CDR3 covers 11 residues. Germline-derived CDR1 and CDR2 are DFQATT and SNEGSKA (reference sequence). The V and J ends lost 5 bases and 10 bases, in that order; junction bases with no gene match: 4.

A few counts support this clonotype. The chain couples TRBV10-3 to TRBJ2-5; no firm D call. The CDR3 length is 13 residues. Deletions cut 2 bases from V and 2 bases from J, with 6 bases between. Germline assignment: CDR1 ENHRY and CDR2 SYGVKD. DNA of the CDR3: TGTGCCATCAGTGAGACTGGGCAAGAGACCCAGTACTTC. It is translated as CAISETGQETQYF.

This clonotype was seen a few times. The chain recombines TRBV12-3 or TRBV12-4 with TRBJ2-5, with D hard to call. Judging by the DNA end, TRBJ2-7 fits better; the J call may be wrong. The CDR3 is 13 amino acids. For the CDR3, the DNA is TGTGCCAGCAGTTTCCTAAGAACCTACGAGCAGTACTTC. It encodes CASSFLRTYEQYF.

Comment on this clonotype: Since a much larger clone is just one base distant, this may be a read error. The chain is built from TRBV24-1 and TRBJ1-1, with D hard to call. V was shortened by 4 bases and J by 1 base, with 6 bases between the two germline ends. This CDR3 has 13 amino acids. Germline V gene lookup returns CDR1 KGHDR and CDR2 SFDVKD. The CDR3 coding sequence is TGTGCCACCAGTGAGGCAGCGAACACTGAAGCTTTCTTT. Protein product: CATSEAANTEAFF.

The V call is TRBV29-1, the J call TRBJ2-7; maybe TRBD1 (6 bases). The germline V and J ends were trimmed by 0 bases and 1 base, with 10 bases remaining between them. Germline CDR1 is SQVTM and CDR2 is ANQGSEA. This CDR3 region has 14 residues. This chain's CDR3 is CSVEEPTGSYEQYF. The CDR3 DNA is TGCAGCGTTGAAGAACCGACAGGTTCCTACGAGCAGTACTTC.

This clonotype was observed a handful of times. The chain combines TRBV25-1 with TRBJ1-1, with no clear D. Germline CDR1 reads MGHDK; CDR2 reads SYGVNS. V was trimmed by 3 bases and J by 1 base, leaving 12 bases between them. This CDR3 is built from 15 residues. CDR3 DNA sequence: TGTGCCAGCAGTGATGTCGAGGAGGAGAACACTGAAGCTTTCTTT. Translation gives CASSDVEEENTEAFF. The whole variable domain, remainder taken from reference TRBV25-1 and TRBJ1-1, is EADIYQTPRYLVIGTGKKITLECSQTMGHDKMYWYQQDPGMELHLIHYSYGVNSTEKGDLSSESTVSRIRTEHFPLTLESARPSHTSQYLCASSDVEEENTEAFFGQGTRLTVV.